Listed here is a single T cell receptor beta chain. This clonotype appeared many times. No cognate antigen has been identified for it. Per-base qualities were not stored, and no clone one base away is much larger. CDR1 and CDR2 (DFQATT, SNEGSKA) derive from the germline V gene (reference sequence). Trimming costs V 6 bases and J 6 bases, and their ends lie 15 bases apart. The CDR3 spans 13 residues, from the cysteine through the phenylalanine. Kept here is only the CDR3 DNA, which spans 39 bases and is read in frame from base 1. The data originate from a study of spatial heterogeneity in lung cancer (dated by TCRdb to about 2019). Looking at the study overall: Samples were obtained from 70 to 85 patients with early-stage, untreated non-small cell lung cancer from the lung TRACERx cohort. Follow-up PBMC samples were sequenced whenever the samples were available, and the median time to follow-up was about 22 months after resection. Beta-chain transcripts were consistently detected in greater numbers than alpha-chain transcripts, which likely reflected higher beta-chain transcript abundance. In the raw uncorrected reads, each unique combination of TCR and UMI appeared more than ten times on average. In non-small cell lung cancer, the study quantitatively compared TCR alpha and beta repertoires across several tumor regions, matched nontumor lung, and blood. TCR repertoire features were related to nonsynonymous mutation counts determined by whole-exome sequencing of tumor tissue. At surgery, 220 tumor regions, some 61 matched nontumor lung samples and 45 to 60 PBMC samples were TCR-sequenced for both alpha and beta chains.

The time point label of this sample denotes: blood at routine non-recurrence follow-up after resection. TCR sequencing used whole RNA extracted from tumor and nontumor lung tissue, or from cryopreserved PBMC samples, without cell sorting. A patient was chosen for TCR sequencing only when enough RNA was available from at least two tumor regions. Library preparation employed 5' RACE. Sequencer: NextSeq 500. In the TCR library protocol, a unique molecular identifier was attached to each TCR cDNA molecule so that PCR and sequencing errors could be corrected. In the original analysis: TCR identification, UMI-based error correction and CDR3 extraction were all carried out with Decombinator tools. TCRs above a frequency of 2 per 1,000, corresponding to the top 1% of the tumor frequency distribution, were defined as expanded. Renyi diversity was calculated using the R vegan package after each repertoire was subsampled 100 times to 5,000 TCRs. CDR3 similarity networks were built from amino acid triplet string-kernel similarity, with CDR3s being connected when pairwise similarity was above 0.82. TCRdb redid the processing of the public reads, applying fastp at Q25 and MiXCR, and retained in-frame beta chains. Every distinct CDR3 protein forms one entry, paired with its most common genes and DNA. What appears here as the V and J calls and clone size reflects TCRdb's work, not the paper's. Counted in this sample were about 120,000 distinct CDR3 sequences; 10% to 15% of them appeared once. Of the sample, approximately 15% falls within the top ten clones.

Findings and caveats that apply to the study as a whole: Confirming at a functional level the hypothesis that regional TCRs recognize regional mutations was considered to require additional single-cell paired TCR alpha and beta sequencing. Only 13 to 15 patients were included in comparisons of baseline and follow-up blood repertoires. Ubiquitous expanded tumor TCRs were found in blood more often at tumor resection than at routine follow-up.

The clonotype comes from a male donor with early-stage non-small cell lung cancer. Sequenced material: PBMCs, taken at follow-up. The chain is encoded by TRBV20-1 joined to TRBJ1-5; the D gene identity is not certain. The nucleotide sequence is given as TGCAGTGCCTCGAAGGAGGTAGTTCAGCCCCAGCATTTT. Translated, it reads CSASKEVVQPQHF.